A selection of T cell receptor beta chains follows, all from one sample in a study of blood T cells in healthy people across ages. TCRdb analysed the 5' RACE reads with MiXCR anew, one entry per CDR3 protein. The sample lists hundreds of thousands of distinct CDR3 sequences; over 20% were seen once. Source material: blood. All receptors come from a man aged 65-85 years in good health. The conserved cysteine and the conserved F or W are not part of the CDR3 here.

CDR3 length: 12; J gene: TRBJ2-3; V gene: TRBV12-3/TRBV12-4; CDR3 protein: ASSIPGATDTQY
CDR3 length: 14; J gene: TRBJ2-1; V gene: TRBV9; CDR3 protein: ASGRRGGTSNNEQF
CDR3 length: 15; J gene: TRBJ2-3; V gene: TRBV7-9; CDR3 protein: ASSQRTSGITEDTQY
CDR3 length: 13; J gene: TRBJ1-6; V gene: TRBV6-5; CDR3 protein: ASSYSGRLNSPLH
CDR3 length: 13; J gene: TRBJ2-4; V gene: TRBV28; CDR3 protein: ASSVWGDGQNIQY
CDR3 length: 9; J gene: TRBJ2-3; V gene: TRBV7-9; CDR3 protein: ASTARDTQY
CDR3 length: 13; J gene: TRBJ1-4; V gene: TRBV20-1; CDR3 protein: SAKGAADYNEKLF
CDR3 length: 15; J gene: TRBJ2-3; V gene: TRBV20-1; CDR3 protein: SARDLRLAGMTDTQY
CDR3 length: 12; J gene: -; V gene: TRBV28; CDR3 protein: ASSIGFLSYEQY
CDR3 length: 12; J gene: TRBJ2-1; V gene: TRBV7-3; CDR3 protein: ASSLRPDSNEQF
CDR3 length: 9; J gene: TRBJ1-2; V gene: TRBV5-6; CDR3 protein: TSSFAGGYT
CDR3 length: 12; J gene: TRBJ1-2; V gene: TRBV12-3/TRBV12-4; CDR3 protein: ASSPPTNRGGYT
CDR3 length: 12; J gene: TRBJ2-1; V gene: TRBV28; CDR3 protein: ASLVAGSYNEQF
CDR3 length: 12; J gene: TRBJ1-3; V gene: TRBV18; CDR3 protein: ASSGGASGNTIY
CDR3 length: 15; J gene: TRBJ1-2; V gene: TRBV4-1; CDR3 protein: ASSPGRDRGFSYGYT
CDR3 length: 15; J gene: TRBJ2-6; V gene: TRBV7-2; CDR3 protein: ASSLGVGSSGANVLT
CDR3 length: 12; J gene: -; V gene: TRBV27; CDR3 protein: ASSSTLGRYEQY
CDR3 length: 11; J gene: TRBJ1-2; V gene: TRBV29-1; CDR3 protein: SVERVGLGGYT
CDR3 length: 9; J gene: TRBJ2-1; V gene: TRBV7-9; CDR3 protein: ASSLEHEQF
CDR3 length: 16; J gene: TRBJ2-5; V gene: TRBV25-1; CDR3 protein: ASSEIRTGAALVETQY
CDR3 length: 7; J gene: TRBJ1-2; V gene: TRBV29-1; CDR3 protein: SVRSGYT
CDR3 length: 13; J gene: TRBJ2-5; V gene: TRBV24-1; CDR3 protein: ATSDILAGTETQY
CDR3 length: 12; J gene: TRBJ2-3; V gene: TRBV3-1; CDR3 protein: TSSQGLVTDTQY
CDR3 length: 11; J gene: TRBJ1-5; V gene: TRBV12-3/TRBV12-4; CDR3 protein: ASSLGWGEPQH
CDR3 length: 10; J gene: TRBJ2-7; V gene: TRBV20-1; CDR3 protein: SGRQGVGEQY
CDR3 length: 12; J gene: TRBJ1-2; V gene: TRBV6-6; CDR3 protein: AGSPPNHNYGYT
CDR3 length: 12; J gene: TRBJ1-1; V gene: TRBV7-8; CDR3 protein: ASSLGRSGLEAF
CDR3 length: 12; J gene: TRBJ2-3; V gene: TRBV20-1; CDR3 protein: SAPPGTGYDTQY
CDR3 length: 11; J gene: TRBJ1-2; V gene: TRBV7-2; CDR3 protein: ASSLNGIYGYT
CDR3 length: 11; J gene: TRBJ2-5; V gene: TRBV5-6; CDR3 protein: ASSRTGDQEQY
CDR3 length: 12; J gene: TRBJ2-1; V gene: TRBV7-3; CDR3 protein: ASSLTWGEREQF
CDR3 length: 12; J gene: TRBJ2-3; V gene: TRBV19; CDR3 protein: ASTRTGTADTQY
CDR3 length: 12; J gene: TRBJ2-1; V gene: TRBV6-2/TRBV6-3; CDR3 protein: ASSYPGTANEQF
CDR3 length: 11; J gene: TRBJ2-7; V gene: TRBV7-4; CDR3 protein: ASSFGSEIEQY
CDR3 length: 12; J gene: TRBJ2-5; V gene: TRBV6-6; CDR3 protein: ASSYSNSQETQY
CDR3 length: 14; J gene: TRBJ2-1; V gene: TRBV27; CDR3 protein: ASSLMGELDHNEQF
CDR3 length: 12; J gene: TRBJ1-1; V gene: TRBV20-1; CDR3 protein: SAPAGQGWTEAF
CDR3 length: 12; J gene: TRBJ1-3; V gene: TRBV13; CDR3 protein: ASNRKGSGNTIY
CDR3 length: 10; J gene: TRBJ1-1; V gene: TRBV6-6; CDR3 protein: ASSHWTGEAF
CDR3 length: 12; J gene: TRBJ1-1; V gene: TRBV20-1; CDR3 protein: SARDWTLDTEAF
CDR3 length: 11; J gene: TRBJ1-1; V gene: TRBV29-1; CDR3 protein: SVTTTQNTEAF
CDR3 length: 14; J gene: TRBJ2-1; V gene: TRBV18; CDR3 protein: ASSPLKTGAYNEQF
CDR3 length: 12; J gene: TRBJ1-1; V gene: TRBV6-5; CDR3 protein: ASSPSRLDGEAF
CDR3 length: 13; J gene: TRBJ2-3; V gene: TRBV9; CDR3 protein: ASSTTSGGPDTQY
CDR3 length: 12; J gene: TRBJ1-6; V gene: TRBV28; CDR3 protein: ASSSGTPSSPLH
CDR3 length: 11; J gene: TRBJ1-5; V gene: TRBV6-1; CDR3 protein: ASSGEIYQPQH
CDR3 length: 13; J gene: TRBJ1-1; V gene: TRBV7-2; CDR3 protein: ASSLSSQGYTEAF
CDR3 length: 12; J gene: TRBJ2-1; V gene: TRBV13; CDR3 protein: ASWTSGGYNEQF
CDR3 length: 16; J gene: TRBJ2-1; V gene: TRBV5-1; CDR3 protein: ASSLGLRRDSSYNEQF
CDR3 length: 17; J gene: TRBJ1-6; V gene: TRBV7-8; CDR3 protein: ASSLAFNRLGDQNSPLH
CDR3 length: 16; J gene: TRBJ1-2; V gene: TRBV10-3; CDR3 protein: AISESKAERGNDYGYT
CDR3 length: 9; J gene: TRBJ1-2; V gene: TRBV29-1; CDR3 protein: SALRGRGYT
CDR3 length: 13; J gene: -; V gene: TRBV12-3/TRBV12-4; CDR3 protein: ASSLALGTGYEQF
CDR3 length: 10; J gene: TRBJ2-7; V gene: TRBV28; CDR3 protein: ASRDKLYEQY
CDR3 length: 13; J gene: TRBJ2-3; V gene: TRBV3-1; CDR3 protein: ASSQQGSGTDTQY
CDR3 length: 15; J gene: TRBJ2-1; V gene: TRBV3-1; CDR3 protein: ASSLRGSGPSWDEQF
CDR3 length: 9; J gene: TRBJ1-6; V gene: TRBV20-1; CDR3 protein: SAPDQSPLH
CDR3 length: 14; J gene: TRBJ2-5; V gene: TRBV20-1; CDR3 protein: SAPWDTYYNQETQY
CDR3 length: 10; J gene: TRBJ2-7; V gene: TRBV3-1; CDR3 protein: ASSQELSEQY